This TCR beta chain comes out of a study of blood T cell repertoires in COVID-19. The wider study: PBMCs, B-cell-depleted T cells, or T cells were the source of the cDNA or gDNA that made up the material.

TCRdb's copy holds only in-frame clones and misses some; the assay was immunoSEQ multiplex PCR. In the table there are hundreds of thousands of clones, 65% to 90% of which are singletons. The CDR3 extends over 15 amino acids. Trimming removed 4 bases from V and 2 bases from J, with 12 bases in between. Germline assignment: CDR1 KGHDR and CDR2 SFDVKD. The rearrangement links TRBV24-1 to TRBJ2-3; D remains unclear. Sequenced input: peripheral blood. The origin of this receptor is an elderly man with acute or convalescent COVID-19. The CDR3 nucleotides are TGTGCCACCAGTGACTCTGGCCAGTTCACAGATACGCAGTATTTT. Amino acids: CATSDSGQFTDTQYF.